This T cell receptor beta chain was sequenced for a study of T cell responses to AZD1222 COVID-19 vaccine. This clone has just one count. Its antigen is unknown. Sequencing was performed with immunoSEQ multiplex PCR; in TCRdb, only in-frame clones are kept and a portion is missing. The sample records over 150,000 clones, roughly 90% being singletons. Study results and caveats: Repertoire collection took place solely once the T cell response had peaked.

Trimming stripped 6 bases from V and 1 base from J, with 0 bases between. CDR3 length equals 11 residues. Germline V CDR1 and CDR2: SEHNR, FQNEAQ (reference sequence). This sequence was found in an adult who received the AZD1222 COVID-19 vaccine. The sample in question was peripheral blood, obtained 28 days after the second AZD1222 dose. The genes are TRBV7-9 and TRBJ2-2, with no clear D. The CDR3 nucleotides read TGTGCCAGCAGGAACACCGGGGAGCTGTTTTTT. Translating it yields CASRNTGELFF.